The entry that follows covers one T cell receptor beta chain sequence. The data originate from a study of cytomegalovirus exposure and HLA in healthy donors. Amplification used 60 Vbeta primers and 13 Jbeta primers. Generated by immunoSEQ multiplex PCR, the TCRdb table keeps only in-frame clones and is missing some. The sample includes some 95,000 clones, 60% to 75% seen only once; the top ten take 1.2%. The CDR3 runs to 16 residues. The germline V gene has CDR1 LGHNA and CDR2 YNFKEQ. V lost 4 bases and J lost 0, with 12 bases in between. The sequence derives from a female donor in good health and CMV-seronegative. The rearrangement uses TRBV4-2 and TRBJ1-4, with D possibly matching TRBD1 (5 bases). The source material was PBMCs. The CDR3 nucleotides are TGTGCCAGCAGCCTCATAGGGGTTACAACTAATGAAAAACTGTTTTTT. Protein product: CASSLIGVTTNEKLFF.